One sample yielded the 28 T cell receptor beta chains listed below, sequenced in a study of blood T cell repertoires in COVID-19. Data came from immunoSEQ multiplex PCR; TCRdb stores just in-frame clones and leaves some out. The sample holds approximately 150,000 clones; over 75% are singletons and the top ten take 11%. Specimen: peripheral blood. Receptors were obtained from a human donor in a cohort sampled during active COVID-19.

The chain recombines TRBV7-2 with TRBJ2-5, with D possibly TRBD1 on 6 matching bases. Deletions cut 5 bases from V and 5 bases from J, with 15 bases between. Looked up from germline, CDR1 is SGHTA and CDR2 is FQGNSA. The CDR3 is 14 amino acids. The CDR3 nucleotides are TGTGCCAGCAGCACAGCACAGGGTATCGAGACCCAGTACTTC. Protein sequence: CASSTAQGIETQYF.

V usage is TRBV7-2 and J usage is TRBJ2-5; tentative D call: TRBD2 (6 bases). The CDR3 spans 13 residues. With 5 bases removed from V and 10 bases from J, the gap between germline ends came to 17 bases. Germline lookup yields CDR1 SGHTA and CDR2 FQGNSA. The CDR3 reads CASSPHDPGDQYF. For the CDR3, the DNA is TGTGCCAGCAGCCCCCACGACCCGGGGGACCAGTACTTC.

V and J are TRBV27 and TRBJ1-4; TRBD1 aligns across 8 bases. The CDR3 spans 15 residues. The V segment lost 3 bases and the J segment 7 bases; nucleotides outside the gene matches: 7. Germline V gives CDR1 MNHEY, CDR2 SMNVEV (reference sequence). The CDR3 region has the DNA TGTGCCAGCAGTTTGCGGCAGGGGGCTTTTGAAAAACTGTTTTTT. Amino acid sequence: CASSLRQGAFEKLFF.

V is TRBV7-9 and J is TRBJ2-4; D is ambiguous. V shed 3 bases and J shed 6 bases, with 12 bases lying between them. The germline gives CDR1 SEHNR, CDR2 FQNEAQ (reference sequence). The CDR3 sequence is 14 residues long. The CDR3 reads CASSFALAGNIQYF. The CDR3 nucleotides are TGTGCCAGCAGCTTCGCATTGGCAGGAAACATTCAGTACTTC.

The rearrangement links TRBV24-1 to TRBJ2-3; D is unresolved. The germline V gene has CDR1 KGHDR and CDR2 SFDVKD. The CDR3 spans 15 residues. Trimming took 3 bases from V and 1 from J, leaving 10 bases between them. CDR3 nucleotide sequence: TGTGCCACCAGTGATCTGAAACGGGGCACAGATACGCAGTATTTT. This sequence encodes CATSDLKRGTDTQYF.

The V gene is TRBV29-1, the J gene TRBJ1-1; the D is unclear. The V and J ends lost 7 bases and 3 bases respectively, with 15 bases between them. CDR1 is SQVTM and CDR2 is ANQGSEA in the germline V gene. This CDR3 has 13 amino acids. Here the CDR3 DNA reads TGCAGCGGTACTAGTCCGGCCCACACTGAAGCTTTCTTT. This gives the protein CSGTSPAHTEAFF.

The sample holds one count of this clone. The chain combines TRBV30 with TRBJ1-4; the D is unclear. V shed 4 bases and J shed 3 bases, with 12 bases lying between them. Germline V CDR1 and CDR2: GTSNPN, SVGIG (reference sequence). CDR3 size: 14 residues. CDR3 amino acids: CAWTTALANEKLFF. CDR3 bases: TGTGCCTGGACCACGGCACTAGCTAATGAAAAACTGTTTTTT.

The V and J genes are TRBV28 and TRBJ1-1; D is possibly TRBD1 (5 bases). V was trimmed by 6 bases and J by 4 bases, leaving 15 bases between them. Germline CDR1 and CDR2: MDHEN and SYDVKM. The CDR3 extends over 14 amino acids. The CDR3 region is CASSLGPRGTEAFF. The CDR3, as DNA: TGTGCCAGCAGCCTGGGGCCGAGAGGCACTGAAGCTTTCTTT.

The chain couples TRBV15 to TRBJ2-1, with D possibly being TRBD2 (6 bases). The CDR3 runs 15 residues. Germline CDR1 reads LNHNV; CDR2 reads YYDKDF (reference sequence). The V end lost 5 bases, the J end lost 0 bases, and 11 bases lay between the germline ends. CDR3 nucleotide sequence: TGTGCCACCAGCGCTAGAGCGGGCTCCTACAATGAGCAGTTCTTC. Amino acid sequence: CATSARAGSYNEQFF. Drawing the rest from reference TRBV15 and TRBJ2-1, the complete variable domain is DAMVIQNPRYQVTQFGKPVTLSCSQTLNHNVMYWYQQKSSQAPKLLFHYYDKDFNNEADTPDNFQSRRPNTSFCFLDIRSPGLGDTAMYLCATSARAGSYNEQFFGPGTRLTVL.

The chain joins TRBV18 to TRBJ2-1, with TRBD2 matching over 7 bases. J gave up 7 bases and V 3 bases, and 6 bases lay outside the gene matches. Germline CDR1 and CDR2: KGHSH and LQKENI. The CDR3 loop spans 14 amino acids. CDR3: CASSPSGVSNEQFF. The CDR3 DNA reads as TGTGCCAGCTCACCGAGCGGGGTATCGAATGAGCAGTTCTTC.

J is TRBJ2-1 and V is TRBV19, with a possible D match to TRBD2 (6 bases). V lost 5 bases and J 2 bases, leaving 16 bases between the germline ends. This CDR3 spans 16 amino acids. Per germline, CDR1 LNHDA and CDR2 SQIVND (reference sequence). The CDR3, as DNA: TGTGCCAGTAGTGTTTTCGGGGGTCCGACCTACAATGAGCAGTTCTTC. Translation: CASSVFGGPTYNEQFF.

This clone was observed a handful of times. This CDR3 is CASSFYRGWGSNQPQHF. The CDR3 coding sequence is TGCGCCAGCAGCTTCTACAGGGGTTGGGGTAGCAATCAGCCCCAGCATTTT. This chain joins TRBV5-1 and TRBJ1-5; 7 nucleotides line up with TRBD1. The germline gives CDR1 SGHRS, CDR2 YFSETQ. J was trimmed by 0 bases and V by 2 bases; bases with no gene match: 8. The CDR3 is 17 amino acids.

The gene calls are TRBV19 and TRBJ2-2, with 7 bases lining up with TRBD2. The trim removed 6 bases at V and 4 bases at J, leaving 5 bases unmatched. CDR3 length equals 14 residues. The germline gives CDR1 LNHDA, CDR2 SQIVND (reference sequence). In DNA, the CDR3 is TGTGCCAGTAGCTCCGGGGGGAGCACCGGGGAGCTGTTTTTT. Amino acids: CASSSGGSTGELFF.

This chain's CDR3 is CASSLVGGGRSYNEQFF. The CDR3 DNA follows: TGTGCCAGCAGCTTAGTGGGGGGGGGCCGATCCTACAATGAGCAGTTCTTC. This chain connects TRBV7-2 to TRBJ2-1; a weak D match, TRBD2 (7 bases). Germline CDR1 SGHTA, CDR2 FQGNSA. Trimming removed 1 base at V and 1 base at J, with 14 bases between. The CDR3 spans 17 residues. The variable domain in full, with the rest retrieved from reference TRBV7-2 and TRBJ2-1, is GAGVSQSPSNKVTEKGKDVELRCDPISGHTALYWYRQSLGQGLEFLIYFQGNSAPDKSGLPSDRFSAERTGGSVSTLTIQRTQQEDSAVYLCASSLVGGGRSYNEQFFGPGTRLTVL.

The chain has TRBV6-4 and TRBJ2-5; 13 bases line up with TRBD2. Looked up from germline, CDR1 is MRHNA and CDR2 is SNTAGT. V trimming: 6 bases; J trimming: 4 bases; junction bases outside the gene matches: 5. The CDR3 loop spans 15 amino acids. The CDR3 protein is CASSAGLAGVETQYF. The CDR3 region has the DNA TGTGCCAGCAGCGCCGGACTAGCGGGAGTAGAGACCCAGTACTTC.

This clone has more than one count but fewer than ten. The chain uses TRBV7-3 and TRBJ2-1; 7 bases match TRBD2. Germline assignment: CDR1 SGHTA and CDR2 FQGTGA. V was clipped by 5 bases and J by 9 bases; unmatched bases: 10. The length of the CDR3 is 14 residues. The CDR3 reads CASSPGGSAREQFF. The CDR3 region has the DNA TGTGCCAGCAGCCCAGGCGGGAGTGCACGTGAGCAGTTCTTC. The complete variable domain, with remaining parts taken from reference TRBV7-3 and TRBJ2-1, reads GAGVSQTPSNKVTEKGKYVELRCDPISGHTALYWYRQSLGQGPEFLIYFQGTGAADDSGLPNDRFFAVRPEGSVSTLKIQRTERGDSAVYLCASSPGGSAREQFFGPGTRLTVL.

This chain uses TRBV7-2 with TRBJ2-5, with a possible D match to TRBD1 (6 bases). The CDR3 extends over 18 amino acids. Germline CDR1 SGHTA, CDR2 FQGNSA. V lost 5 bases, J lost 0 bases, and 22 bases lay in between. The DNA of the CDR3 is TGTGCCAGCAGCCTTCAGACAGGTCTCGAATCGTACCAAGAGACCCAGTACTTC. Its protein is CASSLQTGLESYQETQYF.

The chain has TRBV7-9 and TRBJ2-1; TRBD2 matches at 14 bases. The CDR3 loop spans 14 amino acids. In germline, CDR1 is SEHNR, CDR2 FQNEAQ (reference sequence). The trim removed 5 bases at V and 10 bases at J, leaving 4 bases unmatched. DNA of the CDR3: TGTGCCAGCAGCCGCGGACTAGCGGGAGGAGAGCAGTTCTTC. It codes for CASSRGLAGGEQFF.

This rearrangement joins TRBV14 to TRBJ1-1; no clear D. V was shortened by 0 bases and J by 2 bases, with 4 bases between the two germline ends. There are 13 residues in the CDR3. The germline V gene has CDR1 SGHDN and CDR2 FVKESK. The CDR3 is CASSQESNTEAFF. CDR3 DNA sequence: TGTGCCAGCAGCCAAGAGTCAAACACTGAAGCTTTCTTT.

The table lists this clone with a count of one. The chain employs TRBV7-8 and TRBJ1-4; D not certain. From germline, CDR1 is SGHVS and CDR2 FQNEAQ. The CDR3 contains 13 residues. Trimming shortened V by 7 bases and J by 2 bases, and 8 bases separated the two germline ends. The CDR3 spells CASTLNTNEKLFF. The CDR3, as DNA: TGTGCCAGCACCCTAAATACTAATGAAAAACTGTTTTTT.

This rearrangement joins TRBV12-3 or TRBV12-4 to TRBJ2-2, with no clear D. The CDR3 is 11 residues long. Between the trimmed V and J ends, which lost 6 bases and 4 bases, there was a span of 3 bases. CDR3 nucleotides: TGTGCCAGCAGCGGCACCGGGGAGCTGTTTTTT. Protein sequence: CASSGTGELFF.

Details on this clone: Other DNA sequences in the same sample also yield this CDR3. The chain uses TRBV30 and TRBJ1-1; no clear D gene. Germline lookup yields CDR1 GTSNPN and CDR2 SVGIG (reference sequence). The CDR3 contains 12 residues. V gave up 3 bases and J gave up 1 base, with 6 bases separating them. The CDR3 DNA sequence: TGTGCCTGGAGCCGGGAGAACACTGAAGCTTTCTTT. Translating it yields CAWSRENTEAFF.

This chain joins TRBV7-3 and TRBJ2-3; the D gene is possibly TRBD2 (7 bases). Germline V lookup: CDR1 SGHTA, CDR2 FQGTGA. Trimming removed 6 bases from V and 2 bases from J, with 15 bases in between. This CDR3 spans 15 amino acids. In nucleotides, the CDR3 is TGTGCCAGCAGTCCGGGGGGCCTTCCCACAGATACGCAGTATTTT. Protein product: CASSPGGLPTDTQYF.

As DNA, the CDR3 is TGTGCCAGCACCCTCGACAGGGGGAGTGGAGAGACCCAGTACTTC. Translation gives CASTLDRGSGETQYF. J is TRBJ2-5 and V is TRBV2; 9 positions agree with TRBD1. The CDR3 has 15 residues. Germline assignment: CDR1 SNHLY and CDR2 FYNNEI. The trim removed 7 bases at V and 4 bases at J, leaving 10 bases unmatched.

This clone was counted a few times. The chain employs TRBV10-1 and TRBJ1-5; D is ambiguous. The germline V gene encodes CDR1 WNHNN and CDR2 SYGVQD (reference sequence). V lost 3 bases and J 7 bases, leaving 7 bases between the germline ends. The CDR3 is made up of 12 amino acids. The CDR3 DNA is TGCGCCAGCAGTGAATTTGGCCAGCCCCAGCATTTT. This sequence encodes CASSEFGQPQHF.

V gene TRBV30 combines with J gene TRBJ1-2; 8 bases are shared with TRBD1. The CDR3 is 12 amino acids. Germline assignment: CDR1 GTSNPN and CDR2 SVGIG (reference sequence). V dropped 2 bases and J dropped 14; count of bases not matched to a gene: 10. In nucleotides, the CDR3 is TGTGCCTGGAGTTCTCAGGGGGCGCAAGGGACCTTC. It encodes CAWSSQGAQGTF.

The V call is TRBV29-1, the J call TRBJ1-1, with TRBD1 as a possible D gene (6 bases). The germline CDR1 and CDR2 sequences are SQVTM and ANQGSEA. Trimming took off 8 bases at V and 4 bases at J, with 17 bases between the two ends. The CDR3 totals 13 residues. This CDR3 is CSIGAGVSTEAFF. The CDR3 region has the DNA TGCAGCATCGGGGCAGGGGTTTCCACTGAAGCTTTCTTT.

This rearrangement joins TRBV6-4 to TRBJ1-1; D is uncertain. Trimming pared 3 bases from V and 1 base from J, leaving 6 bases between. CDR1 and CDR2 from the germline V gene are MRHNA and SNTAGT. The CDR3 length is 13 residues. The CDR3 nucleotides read TGTGCCAGCAGTGAGTCAGGGAACACTGAAGCTTTCTTT. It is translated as CASSESGNTEAFF.